Below, 18 T cell receptor beta chains from the same sample are listed, as sequenced in a study of blood T cell repertoires in COVID-19 (TCRdb year 2020). Preparation of the library involved the immunoSEQ multiplex PCR assay. Entries here come from immuneACCESS through TCRdb and include only in-frame sequences with V and J called. Some clones fail to appear in such tables; in the studies checked, an unresolved V gene covers under half of the shortfall, and the cause of the remainder is unknown. The sample contains 200,000 or so clones, roughly 76% of them found a single time. Together, the top ten hold 12% of the sample. The sample consisted of peripheral blood. These receptors were collected from a woman at least 80 years old with COVID-19, enrolled during active disease.

The rearrangement uses TRBV7-3 and TRBJ2-3, with 12 positions matching TRBD2. Germline V gives CDR1 SGHTA, CDR2 FQGTGA. Losses at the gene ends were 2 bases for V and 3 bases for J; bases not matched to a gene: 0. This CDR3 spans 15 amino acids. In DNA form, the CDR3 reads TGTGCCAGCAGCTTAGGACTAGCGGGGACAGATACGCAGTATTTT. Residues: CASSLGLAGTDTQYF. The full variable domain, completed using reference TRBV7-3 and TRBJ2-3, is GAGVSQTPSNKVTEKGKYVELRCDPISGHTALYWYRQSLGQGPEFLIYFQGTGAADDSGLPNDRFFAVRPEGSVSTLKIQRTERGDSAVYLCASSLGLAGTDTQYFGPGTRLTVL.

This clone showed up just a few times. This chain connects TRBV30 to TRBJ1-5; no reliable D call. This CDR3 spans 13 amino acids. V lost 0 bases and J lost 9, with 12 bases in between. CDR1 and CDR2 from the germline V gene are GTSNPN and SVGIG (reference sequence). The CDR3 sequence is CAWSVRSSGPQHF. In nucleotides, the CDR3 is TGTGCCTGGAGTGTTCGGTCCTCGGGGCCCCAGCATTTT.

The V call is TRBV27, the J call TRBJ1-1, with 10 bases that match TRBD1. Trimming at V came to 6 bases and at J to 6 bases, leaving 4 bases not matched to a gene. The CDR3 consists of 13 residues. In germline, CDR1 is MNHEY, CDR2 SMNVEV (reference sequence). DNA for the CDR3: TGTGCCAGCAGAACAGGACAGGGGGCTGAAGCTTTCTTT. Amino acid sequence: CASRTGQGAEAFF.

The V and J genes are TRBV19 and TRBJ1-2, with TRBD1 matching 9 bases. The CDR3 covers 15 residues. The germline V gene encodes CDR1 LNHDA and CDR2 SQIVND (reference sequence). The V segment lost 2 bases and the J segment 1 base; nucleotides outside the gene matches: 2. CDR3 DNA sequence: TGTGCCAGTAGTATATGGACAGGGGTTAACTATGGCTACACCTTC. It translates to CASSIWTGVNYGYTF.

The V call is TRBV27, the J call TRBJ2-7, with 11 bases lining up with TRBD2. V was pared by 5 bases and J by 0 bases, with 6 bases of the junction left unmatched. CDR3 length: 16 residues. Germline CDR1 is MNHEY and CDR2 is SMNVEV (reference sequence). The DNA for the CDR3 is TGTGCCAGCAGTCCTAGCGGGGGGCATGTCTCCTACGAGCAGTACTTC. Its protein product is CASSPSGGHVSYEQYF.

The V gene is TRBV5-1, the J gene TRBJ1-4; 7 bases match TRBD1. The CDR3 length is 15 residues. Per the germline V gene, CDR1 is SGHRS and CDR2 is YFSETQ. V lost 2 bases to trimming and J lost 8 bases; unmatched junction nucleotides: 9. The CDR3 reads CASSFGSGGEEKLFF. In DNA, the CDR3 is TGCGCCAGCAGCTTTGGCTCAGGGGGTGAAGAAAAACTGTTTTTT.

The chain is built from TRBV27 and TRBJ1-2; 8 nucleotides match TRBD1. Germline lookup yields CDR1 MNHEY and CDR2 SMNVEV (reference sequence). The CDR3 contains 16 residues. V shed 5 bases and J 3 bases; nucleotides not matched to a gene: 11. The CDR3 DNA reads as TGTGCCAGCAGTCCCCTGCCAGGGGGCGCGGACTATGGCTACACCTTC. Translating gives CASSPLPGGADYGYTF.

The chain is built from TRBV29-1 and TRBJ2-2; possibly TRBD1 for D (5 bases). The V and J ends lost 5 bases and 0 bases respectively, with 13 bases between them. Looked up from germline, CDR1 is SQVTM and CDR2 is ANQGSEA. The CDR3 consists of 15 residues. The DNA of the CDR3 is TGCAGCGTTATCGTTAGGGGCACGAACACCGGGGAGCTGTTTTTT. Residues: CSVIVRGTNTGELFF.

The V and J genes are TRBV6-1 and TRBJ1-2; TRBD1 agrees at 7 bases. V dropped 1 base and J dropped 5; count of bases not matched to a gene: 7. This CDR3 spans 15 amino acids. Looked up from germline, CDR1 is MNHNS and CDR2 is SASEGT. In DNA form, the CDR3 reads TGTGCCAGCAGTGAAGACCCCGGGACAGAGTATGGCTACACCTTC. Translation gives CASSEDPGTEYGYTF.

This clone has a single count. CDR3 nucleotide sequence: TGTGCCAGCAGCTTGGCCGAAACGGGACTAGCGGACAATGAGCAGTTCTTC. Its protein is CASSLAETGLADNEQFF. V and J are TRBV5-6 and TRBJ2-1, with 11 bases lining up with TRBD2. Trimming at V came to 0 bases and at J to 5 bases, leaving 7 bases not matched to a gene. This CDR3 is built from 17 residues. Germline lookup yields CDR1 SGHDT and CDR2 YYEEEE.

CDR3 protein: CAISDPGQAISYEQYF. The CDR3 DNA is TGTGCCATCAGTGACCCGGGACAGGCGATCTCCTACGAGCAGTACTTC. This sequence joins TRBV10-3 and TRBJ2-7; 8 bases are a match to TRBD1. Germline assignment: CDR1 ENHRY and CDR2 SYGVKD. This CDR3 is built from 16 residues. V was pared by 3 bases and J by 0 bases, with 7 bases of the junction left unmatched.

This clone was counted many times. The chain links TRBV7-2 to TRBJ2-2; D unresolved. The V and J ends lost 7 bases and 5 bases respectively, with 11 bases between them. This CDR3 spans 13 amino acids. Germline CDR1 SGHTA, CDR2 FQGNSA. Here the CDR3 reads CASTFTQTGELFF. For the CDR3, the DNA is TGTGCCAGCACCTTCACACAGACCGGGGAGCTGTTTTTT.

This clone was seen once. V is TRBV4-3 and J is TRBJ1-2, with D possibly TRBD1 on 5 matching bases. The CDR3 has 17 amino acids. The germline gives CDR1 LGHNA, CDR2 YSLEER. Trimming took off 1 base at V and 9 bases at J, with 24 bases between the two ends. CDR3 amino acids: CASSQGVIAGGDYRYTF. The CDR3 region has the DNA TGCGCCAGCAGCCAAGGGGTTATAGCCGGAGGGGATTATCGCTACACCTTC.

This chain joins TRBV6-5 and TRBJ2-3; 8 bases agree with TRBD1. CDR1 is MNHEY, CDR2 SVGAGI, per germline. The CDR3 consists of 15 residues. V was pared by 6 bases and J by 4 bases, with 9 bases of the junction left unmatched. The CDR3 sequence is CASRWTGSGADTQYF. The CDR3 region has the DNA TGTGCCAGCAGGTGGACAGGGAGTGGCGCAGATACGCAGTATTTT.

This chain links TRBV18 with TRBJ1-4, with a tentative D call TRBD1 (6 bases). Germline values: CDR1 KGHSH, CDR2 LQKENI. V was clipped by 5 bases and J by 6 bases, with 10 bases between them. CDR3 length: 13 residues. The CDR3 nucleotides read TGTGCCAGCTCATGGACAGCTGATGAAAAACTGTTTTTT. Translated: CASSWTADEKLFF.

This chain uses TRBV20-1 with TRBJ2-1; D is uncertain. V lost 2 bases to trimming and J lost 8 bases, with 4 bases between them. Germline assignment: CDR1 DFQATT and CDR2 SNEGSKA (reference sequence). This CDR3 has 10 amino acids. CDR3 protein: CSARIYEQFF. The CDR3 DNA sequence: TGCAGTGCTAGAATCTATGAGCAGTTCTTC.

V usage is TRBV6-6 and J usage is TRBJ1-5, with a tentative D call TRBD1 (6 bases). Per germline, CDR1 MNHNY and CDR2 SVGAGI (reference sequence). V lost 1 base, J lost 7 bases, and 11 bases lay in between. This CDR3 is built from 14 residues. The chain's CDR3 is CASSYYREWQPQHF. As DNA, the CDR3 is TGTGCCAGCAGTTACTACAGGGAGTGGCAGCCCCAGCATTTT.

The chain joins TRBV2 to TRBJ2-1; D perhaps matches TRBD2 (6 bases). The CDR3 is 15 residues long. Trimming cost V 3 bases and J 3 bases, with 12 bases left between them. Germline V gene sequence: CDR1 SNHLY, CDR2 FYNNEI. The CDR3 reads CASSERNSGYNEQFF. For the CDR3, the DNA is TGTGCCAGCAGTGAGCGAAATAGCGGCTACAATGAGCAGTTCTTC.